A selection of T cell receptor beta chains follows, all from one sample in a study of T-cell memory formation after mild COVID-19. One entry per CDR3 protein, called by TCRdb with MiXCR from the 5' RACE reads. The sample includes 450,000 to 650,000 distinct CDR3 sequences, under 20% of them seen just once. Material for sequencing was PBMCs or a T cell subset sorted from them (not recorded which). Source of these receptors: an adult woman who had mild COVID-19 (a few samples of this study predate the infection). Cell type and time point are not known. CDR3s include the opening cysteine and the closing phenylalanine or tryptophan. D genes are given only for firm matches. A row's size may be missing; if present it is once, few, many or a size class.

J gene: TRBJ2-7
V gene: TRBV10-3
D gene: .
clone size: few
CDR3 DNA: TGTGCCATCAGTGCAGGGGCGGACTACGAGCAGTACTTC
CDR3 protein: CAISAGADYEQYF

J gene: TRBJ1-5
V gene: TRBV7-9
D gene: .
clone size: few
CDR3 DNA: TGTGCCAGCAGCAACGGGGAGCAGCCCCAGCATTTT
CDR3 protein: CASSNGEQPQHF

J gene: TRBJ1-6
V gene: TRBV6-5
D gene: .
clone size: .
CDR3 DNA: TGTGCCAGCAGTTACACGGGAGGGAATTCACCCCTCCACTTT
CDR3 protein: CASSYTGGNSPLHF

J gene: TRBJ2-3
V gene: TRBV18
D gene: TRBD1
clone size: few
CDR3 DNA: TGTGCCAGCTCGCCTGACAGGGATAATACAGATACGCAGTATTTT
CDR3 protein: CASSPDRDNTDTQYF

J gene: TRBJ2-1
V gene: TRBV9
D gene: .
clone size: .
CDR3 DNA: TGTGCCAGCAGCGCCTCGACAGGGAGGTACAATGAGCAGTTCTTC
CDR3 protein: CASSASTGRYNEQFF

J gene: TRBJ1-2
V gene: TRBV19
D gene: TRBD1
clone size: .
CDR3 DNA: TGTGCCAGTAGTACTACAGGGGGCAGTAACTATGGCTACACCTTC
CDR3 protein: CASSTTGGSNYGYTF

J gene: TRBJ2-5
V gene: TRBV14
D gene: .
clone size: .
CDR3 DNA: TGTGCCAGCAGCCAACGGGAGTGGGCTGGACTATGGGCAGAGACCCAGTACTTC
CDR3 protein: CASSQREWAGLWAETQYF

J gene: TRBJ1-1
V gene: TRBV2
D gene: .
clone size: .
CDR3 DNA: TGTGCCAGCAGTGAAGGCAGGGTCAACACTGAAGCTTTCTTT
CDR3 protein: CASSEGRVNTEAFF

J gene: TRBJ2-5
V gene: TRBV27
D gene: TRBD2
clone size: .
CDR3 DNA: TGTGCCAGCAGTTACGTAGCGGGGCAAGAGACCCAGTACTTC
CDR3 protein: CASSYVAGQETQYF

J gene: TRBJ1-2
V gene: TRBV12-3/TRBV12-4
D gene: .
clone size: .
CDR3 DNA: TGTGCCAGCAGCGTCGGACTGCCCTATGGCTACACCTTC
CDR3 protein: CASSVGLPYGYTF

J gene: TRBJ1-2
V gene: TRBV10-3
D gene: .
clone size: once
CDR3 DNA: TGTGCCATCAGTGAGTCTAGAAACTATGGCTACACCTTC
CDR3 protein: CAISESRNYGYTF

J gene: TRBJ2-5
V gene: TRBV12-3/TRBV12-4
D gene: TRBD2
clone size: many
CDR3 DNA: TGTGCCAGCAGCCTACTAGCGGGAGGGGGAGAGACCCAGTACTTC
CDR3 protein: CASSLLAGGGETQYF

J gene: TRBJ1-4
V gene: TRBV2
D gene: .
clone size: many
CDR3 DNA: TGTGCCAGCAGTGAACAGCTAACGGGCCCCTCAGGGGAAAAACTGTTTTTT
CDR3 protein: CASSEQLTGPSGEKLFF

J gene: TRBJ2-1
V gene: TRBV7-9
D gene: .
clone size: many
CDR3 DNA: TGTGCCAGCAGCTTATTTCTCCTCCGGACCCCCCGGCCCAATGAGCAGTTCTTC
CDR3 protein: CASSLFLLRTPRPNEQFF

J gene: TRBJ2-7
V gene: TRBV6-2/TRBV6-3
D gene: TRBD2
clone size: .
CDR3 DNA: TGTGCCAGCAGTTACGGGCTAGCGGGAGTGGGCGAGCAGTACTTC
CDR3 protein: CASSYGLAGVGEQYF

J gene: TRBJ2-5
V gene: TRBV7-7
D gene: TRBD2
clone size: .
CDR3 DNA: TGTGCCAGCATCTTAGCCCTAGCGGGAGGTCCCCAGACCCAGTACTTC
CDR3 protein: CASILALAGGPQTQYF

J gene: TRBJ2-2
V gene: TRBV7-2
D gene: .
clone size: few
CDR3 DNA: TGTGCCAGCAGCTTAGTGAGGGAGACCGGGGAGCTGTTTTTT
CDR3 protein: CASSLVRETGELFF

J gene: TRBJ2-1
V gene: TRBV19
D gene: TRBD1
clone size: .
CDR3 DNA: TGTGCCAGTTCTCAGGGGGTCCGCAATGAGCAGTTCTTC
CDR3 protein: CASSQGVRNEQFF

J gene: TRBJ1-5
V gene: TRBV19
D gene: .
clone size: .
CDR3 DNA: TGTGCCAGTAGTATGCGCAGGGCGGGTCAGCCCCAGCATTTT
CDR3 protein: CASSMRRAGQPQHF

J gene: TRBJ2-7
V gene: TRBV13
D gene: .
clone size: .
CDR3 DNA: TGTGCCAGCAGCCATTATCCGGCTAGCAGCTCCTACGAGCAGTACTTC
CDR3 protein: CASSHYPASSSYEQYF

J gene: TRBJ1-1
V gene: TRBV29-1
D gene: .
clone size: .
CDR3 DNA: TGCAGCGTCTCTACGGGGATGAACACTGAAGCTTTCTTT
CDR3 protein: CSVSTGMNTEAFF

J gene: TRBJ1-2
V gene: TRBV20-1
D gene: .
clone size: few
CDR3 DNA: TGCAGTGCTAGAGATCCGAGGACGGCAAACTATGGCTACACCTTC
CDR3 protein: CSARDPRTANYGYTF

J gene: TRBJ1-3
V gene: TRBV12-3/TRBV12-4
D gene: .
clone size: few
CDR3 DNA: TGTGCCAGCAGTCGGTTATTTAGCTCTGGAAACACCATATATTTT
CDR3 protein: CASSRLFSSGNTIYF

J gene: TRBJ1-5
V gene: TRBV9
D gene: .
clone size: .
CDR3 DNA: TGTGCCAGCAGCCTACAGGGTTGGAATCAGCCCCAGCATTTT
CDR3 protein: CASSLQGWNQPQHF

J gene: TRBJ2-7
V gene: TRBV6-5
D gene: .
clone size: .
CDR3 DNA: TGTGCCAGCAGTTACTCGTCGTCAGGAACCCCAGACGAGCAGTACTTC
CDR3 protein: CASSYSSSGTPDEQYF

J gene: TRBJ1-2
V gene: TRBV5-1
D gene: TRBD1
clone size: .
CDR3 DNA: TGCGCCAGCAGCATAACAGGGGATGGCTACACCTTC
CDR3 protein: CASSITGDGYTF

J gene: TRBJ2-7
V gene: TRBV20-1
D gene: .
clone size: .
CDR3 DNA: TGCAGTGCTAGCCCCCGACTAGTCCAGGTAAACTCCTACGAGCAGTACTTC
CDR3 protein: CSASPRLVQVNSYEQYF

J gene: TRBJ2-5
V gene: TRBV3-1
D gene: .
clone size: .
CDR3 DNA: TGTGCCAGCAGCCAAGTAGGTAGGAGGGGTTACCCACTGTCGGAGACCCAGTACTTC
CDR3 protein: CASSQVGRRGYPLSETQYF

J gene: TRBJ1-2
V gene: TRBV2
D gene: .
clone size: few
CDR3 DNA: TGTGCCAGCAGTCCAAAAGGACAGATCTATGGCTACACCTTC
CDR3 protein: CASSPKGQIYGYTF

J gene: TRBJ1-5
V gene: TRBV13
D gene: .
clone size: .
CDR3 DNA: TGTGCCAGCAGCCTAAGTCCGGGGTCACAGCCCCAGCATTTT
CDR3 protein: CASSLSPGSQPQHF

J gene: TRBJ2-5
V gene: TRBV6-1
D gene: .
clone size: .
CDR3 DNA: TGTGCCAGCAGGGCCCCGTCGACAGAGACCCAGTACTTC
CDR3 protein: CASRAPSTETQYF

J gene: TRBJ2-1
V gene: TRBV4-2
D gene: TRBD1
clone size: few
CDR3 DNA: TGTGCCAGCGCACCGGGACAGGGGTTAAATGAGCAGTTCTTC
CDR3 protein: CASAPGQGLNEQFF

J gene: TRBJ1-5
V gene: TRBV7-2
D gene: TRBD1
clone size: few
CDR3 DNA: TGTGCCAGCAGCCGAAACGGCCGGGACAGCCCATTCAATCAGCCCCAGCATTTT
CDR3 protein: CASSRNGRDSPFNQPQHF

J gene: TRBJ2-1
V gene: TRBV4-3
D gene: TRBD2
clone size: .
CDR3 DNA: TGCGCCAGCAGCCAAGATGAGGCGGGAGTAAGCGATGAGCAGTTCTTC
CDR3 protein: CASSQDEAGVSDEQFF

J gene: TRBJ2-1
V gene: TRBV7-3
D gene: TRBD2
clone size: .
CDR3 DNA: TGTGCCAGCAGCTCGGGACTAGCGGGAGGGGTTGAGCAGTTCTTC
CDR3 protein: CASSSGLAGGVEQFF

J gene: TRBJ2-5
V gene: TRBV5-5
D gene: TRBD1
clone size: .
CDR3 DNA: TGTGCCAGCAGTTCACCGGGACAGAGAAAAGAGACCCAGTACTTC
CDR3 protein: CASSSPGQRKETQYF

J gene: TRBJ2-1
V gene: TRBV3-1
D gene: TRBD2
clone size: few
CDR3 DNA: TGTGCCAGCAGCCAAGGACTAGCGGATGAGCAGTTCTTC
CDR3 protein: CASSQGLADEQFF

J gene: TRBJ2-1
V gene: TRBV5-1
D gene: .
clone size: few
CDR3 DNA: TGCGCCAGCAGCTTGGCCACGGGGCTAGCGAGTGAGCAGTTCTTC
CDR3 protein: CASSLATGLASEQFF

J gene: TRBJ2-7
V gene: TRBV6-5
D gene: TRBD1
clone size: few
CDR3 DNA: TGTGCCACCTGTGCCGAATCCGGGCAGGGGGCTTACGAGCAGTACTTC
CDR3 protein: CATCAESGQGAYEQYF